One sample yielded the 28 T cell receptor beta chains listed below, sequenced in a study of blood T cells in healthy people across ages. The use of a sample-barcoded 5' primer and a J-beta primer mix characterized a second PCR of roughly 6 to 11 cycles. One entry per CDR3 protein, called by TCRdb with MiXCR from the 5' RACE reads. There are about 1,500,000 distinct CDR3 sequences in the sample; roughly 27% occur only once, and about 8% lies in the top ten. Sequenced input: blood. These receptors originate from a woman younger than 45 in good health.

The J gene is TRBJ1-2, the V gene TRBV11-2; TRBD1 aligns across 7 bases. The junction had 7 bases not matched to a gene; V was cut back by 8 bases and J by 4 bases. Germline V CDR1 and CDR2: SGHAT, FQNNGV. The CDR3 is made up of 13 amino acids. DNA for the CDR3: TGTGCCAGCTCTAGGGGGCCTTCCTATGGCTACACCTTC. Encoded protein: CASSRGPSYGYTF.

This clonotype was observed once. CDR3 coding DNA: TGTGCCAGCAGTTTTTTGGGTCTAAGGAGCTACACCTTC. This gives the protein CASSFLGLRSYTF. The chain employs TRBV12-3 or TRBV12-4 and TRBJ1-2; D is uncertain. This CDR3 is 13 amino acids long. Deletions cut 3 bases from V and 9 bases from J, with 14 bases between.

This clonotype appeared a few times. This may come from a read error, since a much larger clone is one base off. V is TRBV5-1 and J is TRBJ2-7, with 9 nucleotides matching TRBD2. V was clipped by 7 bases and J by 3 bases; unmatched bases: 8. The CDR3 covers 14 residues. The V gene's germline CDR1 is SGHRS and CDR2 YFSETQ. The CDR3 protein is CASPLAGEIYEQYF. The CDR3 bases are TGCGCCAGCCCATTAGCGGGGGAGATCTACGAGCAGTACTTC.

The V gene is TRBV4-1, the J gene TRBJ2-5; no reliable D call. The CDR3 has 15 amino acids. CDR1 and CDR2 (germline): MGHRA, YSYEKL. With 4 bases removed from V and 5 bases from J, the gap between germline ends came to 17 bases. CDR3 DNA: TGCGCCAGCAGCCGATCTCCGGCTGAGCAGGAGACCCAGTACTTC. It encodes CASSRSPAEQETQYF.

J is TRBJ1-1 and V is TRBV6-2 or TRBV6-3; D gene uncertain. Deletions cut 6 bases from V and 7 bases from J, with 12 bases between. This CDR3 spans 12 amino acids. CDR1 and CDR2 (germline): MNHEY, SVGEGT. The CDR3 sequence is CASRGQVGEAFF. CDR3 DNA: TGTGCCAGCAGAGGGCAAGTGGGTGAAGCTTTCTTT.

The chain joins TRBV20-1 to TRBJ2-5, with TRBD2 identical over 14 bases. The CDR3 consists of 15 residues. Unmatched junction bases numbered 3, after V lost 2 bases and J lost 4 bases. Per the germline V gene, CDR1 is DFQATT and CDR2 is SNEGSKA (reference sequence). The CDR3 DNA reads TGCAGTGCTAGAACGGGACTAGCGGGAGTAGAGACCCAGTACTTC. The encoded protein is CSARTGLAGVETQYF.

A few counts support this clonotype. V usage is TRBV20-1 and J usage is TRBJ2-7, with D possibly being TRBD2 (5 bases). Trimming cost V 6 bases and J 4 bases, with 10 bases left between them. This CDR3 is built from 11 residues. CDR1 and CDR2 (germline): DFQATT, SNEGSKA (reference sequence). DNA for the CDR3: TGCAGTGCCAAGACTACTTACGAGCAGTACTTC. Its translation is CSAKTTYEQYF.

This chain connects TRBV19 to TRBJ2-1; no clear D gene. The germline V and J ends were trimmed by 8 bases and 5 bases, with 22 bases remaining between them. The CDR3 is 16 residues long. CDR1 LNHDA and CDR2 SQIVND come from the germline V gene (reference sequence). The CDR3 DNA follows: TGTGCCAGTCGAACCAATGCGCACCTATCCCACAATGAGCAGTTCTTC. Translated, it gives CASRTNAHLSHNEQFF.

This clonotype was detected only a few times. The chain joins TRBV10-3 to TRBJ2-1; D is ambiguous. Per the germline V gene, CDR1 is ENHRY and CDR2 is SYGVKD. Deletions cut 0 bases from V and 7 bases from J, with 7 bases between. The CDR3 contains 13 residues. In DNA form, the CDR3 reads TGTGCCATCAGTGAGTCGACCAGGAATGAGCAGTTCTTC. It codes for CAISESTRNEQFF.

The chain employs TRBV11-2 and TRBJ2-7; D uncertain. Germline CDR1 and CDR2: SGHAT and FQNNGV. Trimming stripped 5 bases from V and 6 bases from J, with 14 bases between. The CDR3 contains 13 residues. CDR3 in amino acids: CASSIPVGPEQYF. CDR3 coding DNA: TGTGCCAGCAGCATTCCGGTGGGCCCCGAGCAGTACTTC.

This chain uses TRBV4-1 with TRBJ2-3, with a possible D match to TRBD2 (6 bases). The CDR3 sequence is 21 residues long. The germline V gene has CDR1 MGHRA and CDR2 YSYEKL. V was shortened by 8 bases and J by 0 bases, with 33 bases between the two germline ends. The CDR3 reads CASPKRRDFPLPNDSTDTQYF. The DNA of the CDR3 is TGCGCCAGCCCAAAAAGACGGGACTTCCCCCTCCCTAACGATAGCACAGATACGCAGTATTTT.

This clonotype was found a few times. CDR3 sequence (DNA): TGCAGCACTGCAGTAGGCCTAAGGAGGAACACTGAAGCTTTCTTT. Translation gives CSTAVGLRRNTEAFF. The J gene is TRBJ1-1, the V gene TRBV29-1; D is unresolved. From germline, CDR1 is SQVTM and CDR2 ANQGSEA. The CDR3 consists of 15 residues. V was shortened by 8 bases and J by 1 base, with 20 bases between the two germline ends.

As to this clonotype: One junction end disagrees with the germline gene, perhaps due to a read error. The chain combines TRBV4-3 with TRBJ2-2; D remains ambiguous. The CDR3 spans 15 residues. Germline V gives CDR1 LGHNA, CDR2 YSLEER. This CDR3 is CASSQEWRSTRELFF. CDR3 nucleotides: TGCGCCAGCAGCCAAGAATGGCGAAGCACCCGGGAGCTGTTTTTT.

This clonotype occurred a few times. This chain joins TRBV12-3 or TRBV12-4 and TRBJ2-3; D gene uncertain. The CDR3 is 17 amino acids. Trimming removed 10 bases at V and 2 bases at J, with 25 bases between. The CDR3 loop is CATLSDQEPKNTDTQYF. CDR3 nucleotides: TGTGCCACGCTCTCCGATCAGGAGCCCAAAAACACAGATACGCAGTATTTT.

This clonotype has a handful of counts. The rearrangement joins TRBV6-5 to TRBJ2-7, with 8 positions matching TRBD2. The CDR3 runs to 14 residues. The germline V gene encodes CDR1 MNHEY and CDR2 SVGAGI. V lost 0 bases and J lost 7; bases outside the gene matches: 5. The CDR3 DNA reads TGTGCCAGCAGTTACTCCGGGGGGGCGGGAGAGCAGTACTTC. Its protein product is CASSYSGGAGEQYF.

The V call is TRBV7-2, the J call TRBJ1-1; no clear D. This CDR3 spans 13 amino acids. Trimming shortened V by 2 bases and J by 6 bases, and 10 bases separated the two germline ends. Per germline, CDR1 SGHTA and CDR2 FQGNSA. The CDR3: CASSLPQNAEAFF. CDR3 nucleotide sequence: TGTGCCAGCAGCTTACCCCAAAACGCTGAAGCTTTCTTT.

This rearrangement joins TRBV7-9 to TRBJ2-4, with D hard to call. Trimming shortened V by 5 bases and J by 5 bases, and 10 bases separated the two germline ends. CDR1 SEHNR and CDR2 FQNEAQ come from the germline V gene (reference sequence). The CDR3 is 13 amino acids. The CDR3: CASSPTPENIQYF. CDR3 sequence (DNA): TGTGCCAGCAGCCCCACCCCGGAAAACATTCAGTACTTC.

With respect to this clonotype: A read error may produce the germline difference seen at one junction end. The V gene is TRBV12-5, the J gene TRBJ1-5; TRBD1 matches at 12 bases. CDR1 and CDR2 (germline): LGHNT, FRNRAP. The CDR3 spans 14 residues. The CDR3 DNA follows: TGTGCTGGTGGTCCGGGACAGGGGGCTCAGCCCCAGCATTTT. Translating gives CAGGPGQGAQPQHF.

The sample holds many counts of this clonotype. The CDR3 is CSARDPSDVAYEQYF. The CDR3 DNA reads as TGCAGTGCTAGAGATCCCAGCGACGTTGCCTACGAGCAGTACTTC. The chain links TRBV20-1 to TRBJ2-7; D not resolved. Trimming took 0 bases from V and 2 from J, leaving 14 bases between them. This CDR3 is 15 amino acids long. CDR1 is DFQATT and CDR2 is SNEGSKA in the germline V gene (reference sequence).

In regard to this clonotype: A read error may be the cause here, since a much bigger clone is one base away. The rearrangement joins TRBV10-3 to TRBJ2-5, with D unresolved. Trimming shortened V by 10 bases and J by 11 bases, and 20 bases separated the two germline ends. Germline-derived CDR1 and CDR2 are ENHRY and SYGVKD. This CDR3 comprises 12 residues. CDR3: CATASGNYGQYF. CDR3 sequence (DNA): TGTGCCACCGCATCGGGTAACTACGGGCAGTACTTC.

CDR3 DNA sequence: TGTGCCAGCAGCCGACCAGCGGGAGGGCTTGCCAAAAACATTCAGTACTTC. It codes for CASSRPAGGLAKNIQYF. The V gene is TRBV28, the J gene TRBJ2-4, with TRBD2 matching over 10 bases. After removal of 6 bases from V and 1 base from J, the junction contained 9 bases not matched to a gene. The CDR3 spans 17 residues. Germline CDR1 reads MDHEN; CDR2 reads SYDVKM.

The rearrangement uses TRBV5-1 and TRBJ2-1; the D gene is possibly TRBD2 (6 bases). Germline lookup yields CDR1 SGHRS and CDR2 YFSETQ. This CDR3 region has 16 residues. V was shortened by 6 bases and J by 0 bases, with 16 bases between the two germline ends. The DNA of the CDR3 is TGCGCCAGCACCACTGGAGCGGGTAGCTCCTACAATGAGCAGTTCTTC. As protein: CASTTGAGSSYNEQFF. The entire variable domain, with the rest obtained from reference TRBV5-1 and TRBJ2-1, is as follows: KAGVTQTPRYLIKTRGQQVTLSCSPISGHRSVSWYQQTPGQGLQFLFEYFSETQRNKGNFPGRFSGRQFSNSRSEMNVSTLELGDSALYLCASTTGAGSSYNEQFFGPGTRLTVL.

The CDR3 DNA reads as TGCAGCGTTGTGCGGGGGTCTCCCTACAATGAGCAGTTCTTC. Amino acid sequence: CSVVRGSPYNEQFF. The rearrangement joins TRBV29-1 to TRBJ2-1; the match to TRBD2 covers 7 bases. This CDR3 is built from 14 residues. V lost 4 bases and J lost 2; bases outside the gene matches: 5. Germline values: CDR1 SQVTM, CDR2 ANQGSEA.

The chain couples TRBV7-9 to TRBJ2-3; D ambiguous. Per the germline V gene, CDR1 is SEHNR and CDR2 is FQNEAQ (reference sequence). The CDR3 loop spans 13 amino acids. V lost 3 bases and J 5 bases, leaving 9 bases between the germline ends. The CDR3 loop reads CASSFLGRDTQYF. The DNA of the CDR3 is TGTGCCAGCAGCTTTCTAGGGCGAGATACGCAGTATTTT.

In the case of this clonotype: A read error is possible here, since a much larger clone lies one base away. The chain employs TRBV5-1 and TRBJ2-4; TRBD2 might be the D (6 bases). The CDR3 runs 14 residues. Looked up from germline, CDR1 is SGHRS and CDR2 is YFSETQ. CDR3 in DNA: TGCGCCAGCAACTTGGCGGGGACCAAAAACATTCAGTACTTC. Translating gives CASNLAGTKNIQYF.

This chain uses TRBV19 with TRBJ2-5; TRBD1 aligns across 7 bases. V shed 5 bases, J shed 4 bases, and the junction held 10 bases outside the gene matches. The CDR3 extends over 15 amino acids. Germline CDR1 is LNHDA and CDR2 is SQIVND (reference sequence). Here the CDR3 reads CASSEQGLSPETQYF. In DNA, the CDR3 is TGTGCCAGTAGTGAACAGGGGTTGAGTCCAGAGACCCAGTACTTC.

In its sample, this clonotype was seen a few times. The rearrangement uses TRBV4-1 and TRBJ2-5; D unresolved. The CDR3 is 15 residues long. Germline CDR1 MGHRA, CDR2 YSYEKL. Trimming took off 1 base at V and 1 base at J, with 10 bases between the two ends. Here the CDR3 DNA reads TGCGCCAGCAGCCAAGGTCTGACCTCCCAAGAGACCCAGTACTTC. Protein product: CASSQGLTSQETQYF.

The chain carries TRBV6-5 and TRBJ1-1; TRBD1 aligns across 7 bases. Germline V gene lookup returns CDR1 MNHEY and CDR2 SVGAGI. V lost 0 bases and J lost 4; bases outside the gene matches: 5. CDR3 length: 15 residues. CDR3 DNA: TGTGCCAGCAGTTACTCGGCAGGGGGTAGCACTGAAGCTTTCTTT. Protein sequence: CASSYSAGGSTEAFF.